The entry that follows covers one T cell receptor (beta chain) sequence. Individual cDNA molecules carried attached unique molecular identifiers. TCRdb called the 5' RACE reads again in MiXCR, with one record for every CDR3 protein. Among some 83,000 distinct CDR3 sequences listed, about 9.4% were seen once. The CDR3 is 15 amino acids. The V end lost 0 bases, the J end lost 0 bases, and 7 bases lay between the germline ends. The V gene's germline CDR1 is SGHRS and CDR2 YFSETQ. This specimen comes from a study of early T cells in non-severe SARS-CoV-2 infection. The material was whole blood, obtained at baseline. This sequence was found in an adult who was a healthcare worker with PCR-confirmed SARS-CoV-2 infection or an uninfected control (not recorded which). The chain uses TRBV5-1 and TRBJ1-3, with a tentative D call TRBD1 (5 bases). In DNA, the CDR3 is TGCGCCAGCAGCTTGGACAGGAGCTCTGGAAACACCATATATTTT. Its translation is CASSLDRSSGNTIYF.